These 26 T cell receptor beta chains came from one sample sequenced in a study of blood T cell repertoires in COVID-19. Clones were sequenced by immunoSEQ multiplex PCR, and TCRdb holds only the in-frame ones, with some missing. This sample has approximately 380,000 clones, with around 85% found just once. Sequences were obtained from peripheral blood. The receptors come from a woman aged 18-29 years with acute or convalescent COVID-19.

This chain connects TRBV14 to TRBJ2-2; no firm D call. CDR1 is SGHDN, CDR2 FVKESK, per germline. The CDR3 is made up of 14 amino acids. V lost 1 base and J 1 base, leaving 4 bases between the germline ends. DNA for the CDR3: TGTGCCAGCAGCCAAGCCTGGAACACCGGGGAGCTGTTTTTT. Translation gives CASSQAWNTGELFF.

The rearrangement joins TRBV30 to TRBJ2-1, with 15 bases identical to TRBD2. J was trimmed by 9 bases and V by 6 bases; bases with no gene match: 12. Looked up from germline, CDR1 is GTSNPN and CDR2 is SVGIG (reference sequence). CDR3 size: 16 residues. The CDR3 sequence is CACPGLAGGPGIEQFF. CDR3 nucleotide sequence: TGTGCCTGCCCGGGACTAGCGGGGGGCCCGGGTATTGAGCAGTTCTTC.

This clone was recorded only once. V usage is TRBV7-2 and J usage is TRBJ2-5; tentative D call: TRBD2 (5 bases). Per the germline V gene, CDR1 is SGHTA and CDR2 is FQGNSA. Trimming cost V 5 bases and J 5 bases, with 15 bases left between them. There are 14 residues in the CDR3. The CDR3 loop is CASSAAKRVETQYF. Written as DNA, the CDR3 is TGTGCCAGCAGCGCAGCCAAGAGGGTGGAGACCCAGTACTTC.

The chain employs TRBV13 and TRBJ1-3; possibly TRBD1 for D (6 bases). Germline V gene data show CDR1 as PRHDT and CDR2 as FYEKMQ (reference sequence). The V and J ends lost 3 bases and 3 bases respectively, with 9 bases between them. This CDR3 contains 14 residues. CDR3 protein: CASSLGAYGNTIYF. The CDR3 DNA follows: TGTGCCAGCAGCTTGGGGGCTTATGGAAACACCATATATTTT.

The CDR3 here is CATSLGVSGNTIYF. The CDR3, as DNA: TGTGCCACTTCCCTGGGAGTTTCTGGAAACACCATATATTTT. This sequence joins TRBV14 and TRBJ1-3; D is undetermined. The V gene lost 10 bases and the J gene lost 1 base, with 14 bases spanning the gap. This CDR3 is 14 amino acids long. From germline, CDR1 is SGHDN and CDR2 FVKESK.

This sequence joins TRBV30 and TRBJ1-2; D remains ambiguous. The CDR3 totals 12 residues. The germline CDR1 and CDR2 sequences are GTSNPN and SVGIG (reference sequence). V was pared by 0 bases and J by 8 bases, with 10 bases between. The CDR3 nucleotides read TGTGCCTGGAGTGTACCGGGGAACGGCTACACCTTC. It is translated as CAWSVPGNGYTF.

The chain recombines TRBV10-3 with TRBJ2-3; 8 bases map to TRBD1. V was clipped by 7 bases and J by 6 bases; unmatched bases: 6. CDR3 size: 13 residues. The germline gives CDR1 ENHRY, CDR2 SYGVKD. This CDR3 is CAIKGQGLDTQYF. The DNA for the CDR3 is TGTGCCATCAAAGGACAGGGCCTCGATACGCAGTATTTT.

The chain links TRBV6-1 to TRBJ1-2, with D possibly matching TRBD1 (5 bases). This CDR3 spans 15 amino acids. V lost 1 base and J 2 bases, leaving 11 bases between the germline ends. Germline values: CDR1 MNHNS, CDR2 SASEGT. The CDR3 loop reads CASSEEGRTNYGYTF. The CDR3 bases are TGTGCCAGCAGTGAAGAAGGGAGGACAAACTATGGCTACACCTTC.

This clone is a singleton in its sample. J is TRBJ1-3 and V is TRBV7-8; 8 nucleotides line up with TRBD1. This CDR3 has 18 residues. The germline CDR1 and CDR2 sequences are SGHVS and FQNEAQ. Germline trimming cut 4 bases from V and 0 bases from J; bases unmatched to any gene: 11. CDR3 in amino acids: CASSSASPGGLSGNTIYF. Here the CDR3 DNA reads TGTGCCAGCAGCTCGGCATCACCAGGGGGCCTCTCTGGAAACACCATATATTTT.

This clone was counted between two and nine times. The rearrangement uses TRBV5-6 and TRBJ1-3; D call uncertain. In germline, CDR1 is SGHDT, CDR2 YYEEEE. V lost 0 bases and J 0 bases, leaving 7 bases between the germline ends. There are 15 residues in the CDR3. The CDR3 DNA is TGTGCCAGCAGCTTGGACTGGAGCTCTGGAAACACCATATATTTT. Its protein is CASSLDWSSGNTIYF.

The gene calls are TRBV3-1 (or the pseudogene TRBV3-2) and TRBJ2-1, with 8 bases lining up with TRBD1. V was clipped by 6 bases and J by 7 bases; unmatched bases: 8. Germline CDR1 is LGHDT and CDR2 is YNNKEL (reference sequence). The CDR3 extends over 14 amino acids. The CDR3: CASRSGTGRNEQFF. The CDR3, as DNA: TGTGCCAGCAGGTCCGGGACAGGCCGTAATGAGCAGTTCTTC.

This chain uses TRBV6-6 with TRBJ1-2; possible D gene TRBD1, 6 bases. Trimming took 8 bases from V and 2 from J, leaving 9 bases between them. CDR1 and CDR2 (germline): MNHNY, SVGAGI (reference sequence). CDR3 length: 12 residues. The DNA of the CDR3 is TGTGCCAGCGCAGGGGAGAACTATGGCTACACCTTC. This translates into CASAGENYGYTF.

J is TRBJ2-5 and V is TRBV7-9; TRBD2 is a possible D gene (5 bases). Between the trimmed V and J ends, which lost 7 bases and 5 bases, there was a span of 17 bases. Germline V gene data show CDR1 as SEHNR and CDR2 as FQNEAQ (reference sequence). This CDR3 has 14 residues. The CDR3 is CASINLGPGETQYF. CDR3 bases: TGTGCCAGCATCAACTTAGGGCCGGGGGAGACCCAGTACTTC.

CDR3 DNA: TGTGCCTGGAGTCCTTATAGCAATCAGCCCCAGCATTTT. Protein product: CAWSPYSNQPQHF. The gene calls are TRBV30 and TRBJ1-5; D uncertain. Germline V gene sequence: CDR1 GTSNPN, CDR2 SVGIG (reference sequence). V was cut by 2 bases and J by 0 bases, with 5 bases left in between. The CDR3 extends over 13 amino acids.

This chain joins TRBV9 and TRBJ1-4; perhaps TRBD1 as D (6 bases). CDR1 is SGDLS and CDR2 is YYNGEE in the germline V gene. Trimming stripped 0 bases from V and 3 bases from J, with 9 bases between. The CDR3 has 15 residues. The CDR3 sequence is CASSVAGGPNEKLFF. CDR3 nucleotide sequence: TGTGCCAGCAGCGTAGCCGGGGGGCCTAATGAAAAACTGTTTTTT.

The gene calls are TRBV18 and TRBJ2-5; possible D gene TRBD1, 6 bases. Germline CDR1 reads KGHSH; CDR2 reads LQKENI. The V end was cut by 2 bases, the J end by 5 bases, with 9 bases between. The CDR3 runs 13 residues. CDR3 nucleotides: TGTGCCAGCTCACCAGGACAGACCGAGACCCAGTACTTC. It codes for CASSPGQTETQYF.

The CDR3 is CASRGFTGGGTEAFF. DNA for the CDR3: TGTGCCAGCAGAGGGTTCACAGGGGGCGGCACTGAAGCTTTCTTT. The chain employs TRBV2 and TRBJ1-1; TRBD1 matches 9 bases. The ends lost 6 bases at V and 4 bases at J; junction bases unmatched: 9. Germline CDR1 SNHLY, CDR2 FYNNEI. The CDR3 contains 15 residues. Full variable domain (remainder filled in from reference TRBV2 and TRBJ1-1): EPEVTQTPSHQVTQMGQEVILRCVPISNHLYFYWYRQILGQKVEFLVSFYNNEISEKSEIFDDQFSVERPDGSNFTLKIRSTKLEDSAMYFCASRGFTGGGTEAFFGQGTRLTVV.

The chain links TRBV5-8 to TRBJ1-2; D remains unclear. Trimming took off 0 bases at V and 4 bases at J, with 7 bases between the two ends. The CDR3 length is 13 residues. In germline, CDR1 is SGHTS, CDR2 YDEGEE. CDR3 sequence: CASSLGRTYGYTF. Written as DNA, the CDR3 is TGTGCCAGCAGCTTGGGGAGAACCTATGGCTACACCTTC.

V is TRBV12-5 and J is TRBJ1-4, with TRBD1 as a possible D gene (6 bases). This CDR3 is built from 13 residues. V lost 4 bases and J 7 bases, leaving 10 bases between the germline ends. From germline, CDR1 is LGHNT and CDR2 FRNRAP. For the CDR3, the DNA is TGTGCTAGTGGTTCGGACAGTGGTGAAAAACTGTTTTTT. Translating it yields CASGSDSGEKLFF.

J is TRBJ1-2 and V is TRBV25-1; 8 bases fit TRBD1. Germline lookup yields CDR1 MGHDK and CDR2 SYGVNS. V trimming: 7 bases; J trimming: 5 bases; junction bases outside the gene matches: 6. This CDR3 has 13 amino acids. The CDR3, as DNA: TGTGCCAGCACAGGGACAGGACCTTATGGCTACACCTTC. Protein: CASTGTGPYGYTF.

The rearrangement uses TRBV29-1 and TRBJ2-7; possible D gene TRBD1, 5 bases. Germline assignment: CDR1 SQVTM and CDR2 ANQGSEA. Trimming removed 5 bases from V and 0 bases from J, with 11 bases in between. CDR3 length: 13 residues. CDR3 amino acids: CSVPDSNSYEQYF. DNA for the CDR3: TGCAGCGTTCCCGACAGTAACTCCTACGAGCAGTACTTC.

This chain joins TRBV5-1 and TRBJ2-7, with TRBD2 as a possible D gene (6 bases). Trimming removed 4 bases from V and 6 bases from J, with 11 bases in between. Germline CDR1 SGHRS, CDR2 YFSETQ. The CDR3 is 12 residues long. The DNA of the CDR3 is TGCGCCAGCAGCGTGGAGGGGCCCGAGCAGTACTTC. Protein product: CASSVEGPEQYF.

This clone was counted between two and nine times. Other DNA sequences in the same sample also yield this CDR3. The chain recombines TRBV19 with TRBJ1-2, with 7 bases that match TRBD1. CDR1 LNHDA and CDR2 SQIVND come from the germline V gene (reference sequence). The CDR3 extends over 13 amino acids. V lost 6 bases to trimming and J lost 2 bases; unmatched junction nucleotides: 3. This CDR3 is CASSPQGNYGYTF. Written as DNA, the CDR3 is TGTGCCAGTAGCCCACAGGGGAACTATGGCTACACCTTC. Full variable domain (remainder filled in from reference TRBV19 and TRBJ1-2): DGGITQSPKYLFRKEGQNVTLSCEQNLNHDAMYWYRQDPGQGLRLIYYSQIVNDFQKGDIAEGYSVSREKKESFPLTVTSAQKNPTAFYLCASSPQGNYGYTFGSGTRLTVV.

This sequence joins TRBV5-1 and TRBJ2-7; tentatively, D is TRBD1 (5 bases). V lost 0 bases and J lost 2, with 15 bases in between. Germline-derived CDR1 and CDR2 are SGHRS and YFSETQ. The CDR3 spans 16 residues. The CDR3 protein is CASSLDSDTLAYEQYF. For the CDR3, the DNA is TGCGCCAGCAGCTTGGACTCGGACACCTTAGCCTACGAGCAGTACTTC.

The chain joins TRBV12-3 or TRBV12-4 to TRBJ2-2; D is uncertain. Trimming pared 5 bases from V and 6 bases from J, leaving 10 bases between. The CDR3 is 13 amino acids. The CDR3 region is CASSPNYSGELFF. The CDR3 DNA is TGTGCCAGCAGTCCAAATTACTCCGGGGAGCTGTTTTTT.

This sequence joins TRBV2 and TRBJ1-1; D is unclear. Germline V lookup: CDR1 SNHLY, CDR2 FYNNEI. The CDR3 covers 13 residues. Trimming took 4 bases from V and 11 from J, leaving 17 bases between them. CDR3 region: CASSASNSFEAFF. DNA of the CDR3: TGTGCCAGCAGTGCAAGCAACTCCTTTGAGGCTTTCTTT.